Shown below are 22 T cell receptor beta chains from a single sample sequenced in a study of response to subunit inactivated influenza vaccine. TCRdb reprocessed the RT-PCR reads via MiXCR and lists one record per CDR3 protein. Seen here are approximately 500,000 distinct CDR3 sequences, 10% to 15% observed once, and the top ten hold less than 15%. The material was PBMCs from blood, obtained 40 to 50 days after vaccination. Source of these receptors: a man in his fifties who received an inactivated influenza vaccine.

In regard to this clonotype: The junction departs from germline at one end; a sequencing error may be responsible. This chain links TRBV2 with TRBJ2-3, with 14 positions matching TRBD2. The germline CDR1 and CDR2 sequences are SNHLY and FYNNEI. The CDR3 covers 18 residues. CDR3: CTSSLRGTSGGVTDTQYF. For the CDR3, the DNA is TGTACCAGCAGTTTACGCGGGACTAGCGGGGGAGTCACAGATACGCAGTATTTT.

Many counts were recorded for this clonotype. The V and J genes are TRBV5-1 and TRBJ2-1; no firm D call. The germline gives CDR1 SGHRS, CDR2 YFSETQ. V lost 0 bases to trimming and J lost 4 bases, with 2 bases between them. This CDR3 has 12 amino acids. The CDR3: CASSLAYNEQFF. CDR3 nucleotide sequence: TGCGCCAGCAGCTTGGCTTACAATGAGCAGTTCTTC.

In this sample, this clonotype turned up a few times. The CDR3 region is CASWAGLHPGELFF. CDR3 bases: TGTGCCAGCTGGGCCGGTCTACATCCCGGGGAGCTGTTTTTT. This chain connects TRBV6-1 to TRBJ2-2, with D hard to call. Germline V gene lookup returns CDR1 MNHNS and CDR2 SASEGT. This CDR3 contains 14 residues. V lost 8 bases and J 6 bases, leaving 16 bases between the germline ends.

In its sample, this clonotype was seen a few times. The chain links TRBV5-1 to TRBJ2-2, with a possible D match to TRBD1 (5 bases). The V gene lost 7 bases and the J gene lost 5 bases, with 15 bases spanning the gap. CDR3 length: 14 residues. Looked up from germline, CDR1 is SGHRS and CDR2 is YFSETQ. CDR3 coding DNA: TGCGCCAGCCAGGGAACTCTCTTAACCGGGGAGCTGTTTTTT. Amino acids: CASQGTLLTGELFF.

There are many counts of this clonotype. The V and J genes are TRBV7-9 and TRBJ2-7; weak D call: TRBD2 (7 bases). The V and J ends lost 0 bases and 5 bases respectively, with 11 bases between them. This CDR3 comprises 14 residues. Per the germline V gene, CDR1 is SEHNR and CDR2 is FQNEAQ (reference sequence). The DNA of the CDR3 is TGTGCCAGCAGCTTAGCGAGAGGGGGGGACGAGCAGTACTTC. Translated: CASSLARGGDEQYF.

This clonotype was observed at least ten times. The chain is built from TRBV12-3 or TRBV12-4 and TRBJ1-5, with TRBD1 matching over 10 bases. V lost 5 bases and J lost 5; bases outside the gene matches: 6. There are 15 residues in the CDR3. CDR3 nucleotide sequence: TGTGCCAGCAGTCCCACGACAGGGGGCTATCAGCCCCAGCATTTT. Translated: CASSPTTGGYQPQHF.

The sample holds a few counts of this clonotype. The chain employs TRBV2 and TRBJ2-5; TRBD1 matches 7 bases. This CDR3 is 15 amino acids long. Per the germline V gene, CDR1 is SNHLY and CDR2 is FYNNEI. V was clipped by 1 base and J by 5 bases; unmatched bases: 7. The CDR3 spells CASSEGRTGWETQYF. The DNA for the CDR3 is TGTGCCAGCAGTGAAGGCAGGACAGGTTGGGAGACCCAGTACTTC.

The chain links TRBV14 to TRBJ2-7; 8 positions match TRBD2. The CDR3 spans 16 residues. Germline V CDR1 and CDR2: SGHDN, FVKESK. V lost 0 bases, J lost 3 bases, and 7 bases stayed unmatched. CDR3 nucleotide sequence: TGTGCCAGCAGCCAAGATCTCGGTAGCGGGGACTACGAGCAGTACTTC. Protein sequence: CASSQDLGSGDYEQYF.

In its sample, this clonotype was seen a few times. V is TRBV7-9 and J is TRBJ1-1; tentative D call: TRBD1 (5 bases). V shed 1 base and J shed 0 bases, with 12 bases lying between them. Germline values: CDR1 SEHNR, CDR2 FQNEAQ (reference sequence). The CDR3 consists of 16 residues. CDR3 residues: CASSLGMGTMNTEAFF. The CDR3, as DNA: TGTGCCAGCAGCTTAGGAATGGGGACTATGAACACTGAAGCTTTCTTT.

This clonotype was observed many times. The chain links TRBV20-1 to TRBJ2-4, with a tentative D call TRBD1 (5 bases). This CDR3 contains 14 residues. V gave up 3 bases and J gave up 7 bases, with 16 bases separating them. Germline CDR1 DFQATT, CDR2 SNEGSKA (reference sequence). CDR3: CSASDPGRANIQYF. CDR3 in DNA: TGCAGTGCTAGTGATCCCGGCAGGGCTAACATTCAGTACTTC.

This clonotype came up many times. The chain employs TRBV20-1 and TRBJ2-1; 10 positions agree with TRBD2. The germline V gene encodes CDR1 DFQATT and CDR2 SNEGSKA (reference sequence). V was pared by 0 bases and J by 10 bases, with 15 bases of the junction left unmatched. The length of the CDR3 is 17 residues. The CDR3 loop is CSARDPESAGGPREQFF. CDR3 in DNA: TGCAGTGCTAGAGATCCCGAATCAGCGGGGGGGCCGAGAGAGCAGTTCTTC.

The chain joins TRBV7-2 to TRBJ2-1, with D possibly matching TRBD2 (6 bases). This CDR3 contains 13 residues. The V gene lost 4 bases and the J gene lost 10 bases, with 14 bases spanning the gap. Germline lookup yields CDR1 SGHTA and CDR2 FQGNSA. The DNA of the CDR3 is TGTGCCAGCAGCTCCCAGAGGGAGGAGGAGCAGTTCTTC. This sequence encodes CASSSQREEEQFF.

This clonotype was observed a handful of times. The V call is TRBV20-1, the J call TRBJ2-5; 14 bases agree with TRBD2. This CDR3 is built from 16 residues. Looked up from germline, CDR1 is DFQATT and CDR2 is SNEGSKA (reference sequence). The V gene end was trimmed by 5 bases and the J gene end by 3 bases; junction bases not matched to a gene: 8. CDR3 loop: CSADNPGLAGEETQYF. The CDR3 DNA sequence: TGCAGTGCTGATAATCCGGGACTAGCGGGAGAAGAGACCCAGTACTTC.

This clonotype was observed at least ten times. The rearrangement links TRBV20-1 to TRBJ2-5; tentative D call: TRBD2 (6 bases). The CDR3 is 14 amino acids. From germline, CDR1 is DFQATT and CDR2 SNEGSKA (reference sequence). The germline V and J ends were trimmed by 1 base and 3 bases, with 12 bases remaining between them. CDR3 residues: CSARGLDYKETQYF. The CDR3 DNA sequence: TGCAGTGCTAGAGGACTAGACTATAAAGAGACCCAGTACTTC.

The chain links TRBV7-2 to TRBJ2-1; tentative D call: TRBD2 (6 bases). In germline, CDR1 is SGHTA, CDR2 FQGNSA. V was clipped by 6 bases and J by 1 base, with 13 bases between them. This CDR3 is 15 amino acids long. This chain's CDR3 is CASRPTGGSYNEQFF. Here the CDR3 DNA reads TGTGCCAGCAGACCCACCGGGGGTTCCTACAATGAGCAGTTCTTC.

Worth noting for this clonotype: An end of the junction differs from the germline gene, which may be a read error. The chain recombines TRBV12-3 or TRBV12-4 with TRBJ2-3, with 8 nucleotides matching TRBD1. The CDR3 has 18 residues. The CDR3 DNA reads TGTGCCATCAGTTTTAGACAGGGGATTCTATTTAGCACAGATACGCAGTATTTT. Translation: CAISFRQGILFSTDTQYF.

The sample holds a few counts of this clonotype. This chain links TRBV4-1 with TRBJ1-5; TRBD1 matches 9 bases. The germline gives CDR1 MGHRA, CDR2 YSYEKL. The CDR3 length is 15 residues. J lost 7 bases, V lost 0 bases, and 4 bases had no gene match. For the CDR3, the DNA is TGCGCCAGCAGCCAAGAGGGGACAGGGTGGCAGCCCCAGCATTTT. Amino acid sequence: CASSQEGTGWQPQHF.

Ten or more counts support this clonotype. CDR3 bases: TGTGCCAGCAGCTTACAGGTTGGGCAGCCCCAGCATTTT. Translated, it gives CASSLQVGQPQHF. V and J are TRBV12-3 or TRBV12-4 and TRBJ1-5, with D possibly matching TRBD1 (5 bases). The CDR3 totals 13 residues. V lost 6 bases, J lost 7 bases, and 13 bases lay in between.

Only a few counts were recorded for this clonotype. V is TRBV6-2 or TRBV6-3 and J is TRBJ1-5; D gene uncertain. Germline lookup yields CDR1 MNHEY and CDR2 SVGEGT. This CDR3 is 14 amino acids long. Trimming took off 7 bases at V and 0 bases at J, with 10 bases between the two ends. CDR3 DNA: TGTGCCAGCATTGACCGTGATAGCAATCAGCCCCAGCATTTT. Its translation is CASIDRDSNQPQHF.

This rearrangement joins TRBV7-3 to TRBJ2-2, with a weak D call TRBD1 (5 bases). V was trimmed by 0 bases and J by 5 bases, leaving 13 bases between them. The CDR3 is made up of 16 amino acids. Germline lookup yields CDR1 SGHTA and CDR2 FQGTGA. In DNA form, the CDR3 reads TGTGCCAGCAGCTTAACGCTGGGGCGAGGAACCGGGGAGCTGTTTTTT. Protein: CASSLTLGRGTGELFF.

There are a few counts of this clonotype. The chain links TRBV28 to TRBJ1-1, with D possibly being TRBD1 (5 bases). The CDR3 spans 14 residues. Per the germline V gene, CDR1 is MDHEN and CDR2 is SYDVKM. V lost 3 bases and J 4 bases, leaving 12 bases between the germline ends. The DNA for the CDR3 is TGTGCCAGCAGTTTGTCGGGGCAGGGCACTGAAGCTTTCTTT. It codes for CASSLSGQGTEAFF. The full variable domain, in which reference TRBV28 and TRBJ1-1 provide the parts outside the CDR3, is DVKVTQSSRYLVKRTGEKVFLECVQDMDHENMFWYRQDPGLGLRLIYFSYDVKMKEKGDIPEGYSVSREKKERFSLILESASTNQTSMYLCASSLSGQGTEAFFGQGTRLTVV.

This chain joins TRBV7-2 and TRBJ1-5; no clear D gene. The CDR3 has 14 residues. Germline assignment: CDR1 SGHTA and CDR2 FQGNSA. The ends were cut back, 2 bases at V and 1 base at J, with 6 bases in the middle. The CDR3 loop reads CASSLMRSNQPQHF. CDR3 nucleotides: TGTGCCAGCAGCTTAATGAGGAGCAATCAGCCCCAGCATTTT.